This T cell receptor (beta chain) was observed in a study of breast tumors, draining lymph nodes, adjacent tissues. Study observations and caveats: Tumor TCR diversity was below lymph nodes but above nontumor tissue.

Trimming removed 3 bases at V and 11 bases at J, with 16 bases between. This CDR3 is built from 13 residues. TCRdb independently ran MiXCR on the multiplex PCR reads; one entry per CDR3 protein. The sample has tens of thousands of distinct CDR3 sequences; about 27% are singletons. The lymph nodes were axillary draining lymph nodes from breast cancer patients. This clonotype has a count of ten or more. What it binds is unknown. The TCR sequence derives from a female donor with breast cancer. Some clones in this sample may be carry-over from other donors' samples. The specimen sequenced was axillary lymph node tissue. The rearrangement links TRBV12-3 or TRBV12-4 to TRBJ1-2; maybe TRBD1 (6 bases). CDR3 sequence reads: CASSFGGARGYTF. The CDR3 DNA reads as TGTGCCAGCAGTTTCGGGGGTGCCAGGGGTTACACCTTC.